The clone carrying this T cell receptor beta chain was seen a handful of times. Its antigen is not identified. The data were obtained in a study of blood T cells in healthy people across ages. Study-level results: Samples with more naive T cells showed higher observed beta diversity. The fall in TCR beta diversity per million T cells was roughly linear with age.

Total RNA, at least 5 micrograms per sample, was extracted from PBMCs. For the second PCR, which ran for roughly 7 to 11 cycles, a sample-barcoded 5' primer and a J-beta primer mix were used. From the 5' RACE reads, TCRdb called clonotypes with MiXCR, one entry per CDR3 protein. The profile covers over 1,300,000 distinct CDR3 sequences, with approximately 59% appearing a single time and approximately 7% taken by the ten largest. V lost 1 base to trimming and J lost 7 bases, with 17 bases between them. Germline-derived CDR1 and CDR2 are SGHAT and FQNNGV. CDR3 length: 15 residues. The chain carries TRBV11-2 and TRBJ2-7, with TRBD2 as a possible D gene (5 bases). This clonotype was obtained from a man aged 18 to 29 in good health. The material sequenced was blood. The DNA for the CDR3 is TGTGCCAGCAGCTTAGCAGTTATAGGCAGAGGGGAGCAGTACTTC. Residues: CASSLAVIGRGEQYF.